This passage covers 6 T cell receptor beta chains from one sample sequenced in a study of T cell repertoires in cytomegalovirus infection. These TCRs are of unknown antigen specificity. A single record per CDR3 protein comes from TCRdb applying MiXCR to the reads. The repertoire has 900,000 to 950,000 distinct CDR3 sequences, around 32% of them found once; the top ten carry roughly 13%. This specimen was cultured CD8+ T cells from PBMCs, taken from culture after CMV antigen stimulation. These TCRs come from a human donor in good health (CMV status not recorded). Some clones in this sample may be carry-over from other donors' samples.

V and J are TRBV19 and TRBJ2-3; D is ambiguous. CDR1 is LNHDA and CDR2 is SQIVND in the germline V gene (reference sequence). Between the trimmed V and J ends, which lost 2 bases and 0 bases, there was a span of 9 bases. The CDR3 runs 15 residues. The CDR3 nucleotides read TGTGCCAGTAGTATAACGGCTTTAAGCACAGATACGCAGTATTTT. Amino acids: CASSITALSTDTQYF.

V usage is TRBV20-1 and J usage is TRBJ2-3, with 7 bases aligning to TRBD2. The V gene's germline CDR1 is DFQATT and CDR2 SNEGSKA (reference sequence). CDR3 length: 14 amino acids. V trimming: 6 bases; J trimming: 1 base; junction bases outside the gene matches: 7. CDR3 DNA: TGCAGTGCCTCCCCTAGCGGAGGCACAGATACGCAGTATTTT. Translation: CSASPSGGTDTQYF.

This rearrangement joins TRBV20-1 to TRBJ2-7; 7 nucleotides line up with TRBD2. Germline loops: CDR1 DFQATT, CDR2 SNEGSKA (reference sequence). The CDR3 runs 14 residues. Here the CDR3 reads CSTRDGRVSYEQYV. In DNA form, the CDR3 reads TGCAGTACTAGAGATGGGAGGGTAAGCTACGAGCAGTACGTC.

The chain uses TRBV20-1 and TRBJ2-1; TRBD2 is a possible D gene (7 bases). Germline assignment: CDR1 DFQATT and CDR2 SNEGSKA (reference sequence). The CDR3 has 15 amino acids. The ends were cut back, 7 bases at V and 2 bases at J, with 18 bases in the middle. The CDR3 coding sequence is TGCAGTGTCCGCTGGGGGGGCCTTACCTACAATGAGCAGTTCTTC. Amino acid sequence: CSVRWGGLTYNEQFF.

The genes are TRBV28 and TRBJ1-2, with D possibly being TRBD1 (6 bases). Germline values: CDR1 MDHEN, CDR2 SYDVKM. Trimming left V 6 bases short and J 4 bases short, with 12 bases between. The CDR3 is 13 residues long. The CDR3 bases are TGTGCCAGCAGATTACAGGGAAGCTATGGCTACACCTTC. Protein product: CASRLQGSYGYTF.

The chain employs TRBV4-3 and TRBJ2-1; D possibly corresponds to TRBD1 (5 bases). The V gene's germline CDR1 is LGHNA and CDR2 YSLEER. V dropped 0 bases and J dropped 0 bases, with 9 bases sitting between them. The CDR3 has 16 residues. The CDR3 is CASSQEPGHSYNEQFF. CDR3 DNA sequence: TGCGCCAGCAGCCAAGAACCAGGACACTCCTACAATGAGCAGTTCTTC.